The subject of this entry is one TCR beta chain. Its matching antigen is unknown. The data stem from a study of T cell responses to AZD1222 COVID-19 vaccine. V gave up 2 bases and J gave up 0 bases, with 21 bases separating them. The CDR3 runs to 20 residues. CDR1 is SGDLS, CDR2 YYNGEE, per germline. TCRdb's table, derived via immunoSEQ multiplex PCR, lists solely in-frame clones and lacks some. The sample includes about 110,000 clones, about 90% of them seen just once. Notes on the study in general: Only six or seven AZD1222 recipients tested seropositive at baseline.

Sequences were derived from peripheral blood, sampled on day 0 of AZD1222 vaccination. The receptor was derived from an adult in good health. The chain has TRBV9 and TRBJ2-6, with D perhaps matching TRBD1 (6 bases). CDR3 DNA: TGTGCCAGCAGCGTTTTTGGGCGTGGGGGCGGAGACTCTGGGGCCAACGTCCTGACTTTC. Protein product: CASSVFGRGGGDSGANVLTF.